What follows are 18 T cell receptor delta chains derived from one specimen sequenced in a study of delta chains in infants with herpesvirus infections. Reverse transcription of PBMC RNA used primers specific for the gamma and delta chains. TCRdb fed the RT-PCR reads to CATT. The table has about 1,300 delta-chain clones, 8.2% seen once. This material consisted of peripheral blood, taken at time point 2 of longitudinal follow-up. The receptors derive from a human donor who was a Ugandan infant, either HIV-exposed or HIV-unexposed (not recorded which).

Notes on this clone: The same CDR3 can be traced to other DNA sequences in this sample. The V and J genes are TRDV1 and TRDJ1, with 13 positions matching TRDD3. CDR1 and CDR2 from the germline V gene are TSWWSYY and QGS. With 0 bases clipped from V and 9 bases from J, the junction kept 7 bases outside the gene matches. This CDR3 has 16 residues. CDR3 DNA: TGTGCTCTTGGGGAACTTCACCTACTGGGGGATACGGAACTCATCTTT. The encoded protein is CALGELHLLGDTELIF.

This clone is labeled as large. This rearrangement joins TRDV2 to TRDJ3; D call uncertain. This CDR3 region has 20 residues. Looked up from germline, CDR1 is GEAIGNYY and CDR2 is EKD. V gave up 1 base and J gave up 2 bases, with 20 bases separating them. The CDR3 sequence is CACDTGWQADHTWDTRQMFF. In nucleotides, the CDR3 is TGTGCCTGTGACACTGGTTGGCAAGCCGATCATACCTGGGACACCCGACAGATGTTTTTC.

By frequency in the sample, this clone is large. The V gene is TRDV1, the J gene TRDJ1; 13 bases are a match to TRDD3. Per germline, CDR1 TSWWSYY and CDR2 QGS. The CDR3 has 26 amino acids. After removal of 4 bases from V and 7 bases from J, the junction contained 39 bases not matched to a gene. This CDR3 reads CALGGSMAFLTYTGGYAYPTPTKLIF. The CDR3 bases are TGTGCTCTTGGGGGAAGTATGGCCTTCCTAACCTATACTGGGGGATACGCGTATCCGACGCCCACTAAACTCATCTTT.

The chain links TRDV1 to TRDJ1, with D unclear. V lost 4 bases to trimming and J lost 0 bases, with 24 bases between them. The CDR3 has 19 residues. Germline V gene data show CDR1 as TSWWSYY and CDR2 as QGS. As DNA, the CDR3 is TGTGCTCTTGGGGTTCGCCTCCTCTCGGATCGGTCCGACACCGATAAACTCATCTTT. As protein: CALGVRLLSDRSDTDKLIF.

This chain uses TRDV1 with TRDJ1; maybe TRDD3 (10 bases). The CDR3 extends over 22 amino acids. Trimming shortened V by 0 bases and J by 8 bases, and 37 bases separated the two germline ends. CDR1 and CDR2 (germline): TSWWSYY, QGS. The CDR3 loop is CALGELPLPTMMGDTAVIKLIF. For the CDR3, the DNA is TGTGCTCTTGGGGAACTCCCCCTTCCTACGATGATGGGGGATACCGCGGTGATAAAACTCATCTTT.

This clone was seen a handful of times. A much larger clone differs by one base, so this may be a read error. The CDR3 DNA reads TGTGCTCTTGGGGAAGGGGGGATGGTGTCTGGGGATACGCGGGGCAATTTGACAGCACAACTCTTCTTT. Encoded protein: CALGEGGMVSGDTRGNLTAQLFF. The genes are TRDV1 and TRDJ2, with 9 bases matching TRDD3. CDR1 and CDR2 (germline): TSWWSYY, QGS. The J segment lost 1 base and the V segment lost 2 bases, leaving 23 bases of the junction unmatched. This CDR3 spans 23 amino acids.

The chain couples TRAV38-2/DV8 to TRDJ1; no clear D. The J gene comes from matching the DNA to germline here; TCRdb lacks it. The germline V gene has CDR1 TSESDYY and CDR2 QEAYKQQN. The CDR3 runs 15 residues. V lost 0 bases and J lost 3, with 12 bases in between. CDR3 DNA sequence: TGTGCTTATAGGAGCGCGGTGAGCGTCTCCGATAAACTCATCTTT. Residues: CAYRSAVSVSDKLIF.

The chain links TRDV2 to TRDJ2; 11 bases are shared with TRDD3. In the absence of a J gene in TCRdb, the DNA was matched to germline to assign it here. Germline CDR1 is GEAIGNYY and CDR2 is EKD. This CDR3 is built from 17 residues. The V gene end was trimmed by 3 bases and the J gene end by 0 bases; junction bases not matched to a gene: 5. CDR3 sequence reads: CACDAVLGDTLTAQLFF. In DNA form, the CDR3 reads TGTGCCTGTGACGCCGTACTGGGGGATACTTTGACAGCACAACTCTTCTTT.

Judged by abundance, this clone is large. V usage is TRDV2 and J usage is TRDJ1; no definite D call. This CDR3 is 9 amino acids long. Trimming removed 5 bases at V and 5 bases at J, with 2 bases between. Germline CDR1 reads GEAIGNYY; CDR2 reads EKD. The CDR3 DNA is TGTGCCTGTGTGGATAAACTCATCTTT. The encoded protein is CACVDKLIF.

The rearrangement links TRDV1 to TRDJ1; 11 positions agree with TRDD3. Germline CDR1 TSWWSYY, CDR2 QGS. This CDR3 is 22 amino acids long. The junction had 22 bases not matched to a gene; V was cut back by 1 base and J by 3 bases. The CDR3 is CALGEQVLTSPLGDNGPDKLIF. CDR3 sequence (DNA): TGTGCTCTTGGGGAACAAGTTTTGACTTCCCCACTGGGGGATAATGGCCCCGATAAACTCATCTTT.

V and J are TRDV2 and TRDJ2, with 7 nucleotides matching TRDD3. The CDR3 length is 17 residues. The V segment lost 0 bases and the J segment 4 bases; nucleotides outside the gene matches: 10. Germline V gene lookup returns CDR1 GEAIGNYY and CDR2 EKD. The CDR3 bases are TGTGCCTGTGACACCCCGACTTACTGGGGAAGGACAGCACAACTCTTCTTT. This encodes CACDTPTYWGRTAQLFF.

By its share, this clone is medium-sized. This chain connects TRDV2 to TRDJ1, with D maybe TRDD3 (6 bases). The CDR3 runs 21 residues. V shed 0 bases and J shed 0 bases, with 28 bases lying between them. CDR1 is GEAIGNYY and CDR2 is EKD in the germline V gene. The CDR3, as DNA: TGTGCCTGTGACACCGGGAGGAGGGGGAACAACCTGACCTCGTACACCGATAAACTCATCTTT. The encoded protein is CACDTGRRGNNLTSYTDKLIF.

The chain carries TRDV2 and TRDJ2; TRDD3 matches at 9 bases. From germline, CDR1 is GEAIGNYY and CDR2 EKD. The CDR3 spans 14 residues. The V segment lost 1 base and the J segment 5 bases; nucleotides outside the gene matches: 1. The CDR3 nucleotides read TGTGCCTGTGACACTCTGGGGGATACAGCACAACTCTTCTTT. This translates into CACDTLGDTAQLFF.

This clone was seen a few times. The rearrangement uses TRAV38-2/DV8 and TRDJ1; D gene ambiguous. The J gene was missing in TCRdb and was found by matching the end of the DNA to germline. Trimming stripped 0 bases from V and 0 bases from J, with 18 bases between. The CDR3 is 18 amino acids. Germline CDR1 is TSESDYY and CDR2 is QEAYKQQN. This CDR3 is CAYRSAKGSRGYTDKLIF. The CDR3 DNA sequence: TGTGCTTATAGGAGCGCAAAGGGGTCCAGGGGTTACACCGATAAACTCATCTTT.

This clone was observed a few times. V is TRDV1 and J is TRDJ1, with D perhaps matching TRDD3 (5 bases). The germline gives CDR1 TSWWSYY, CDR2 QGS. Trimming removed 4 bases from V and 0 bases from J, with 27 bases in between. The length of the CDR3 is 20 residues. The CDR3 sequence is CALGAFPGTSRAEYTDKLIF. The CDR3 region has the DNA TGTGCTCTTGGGGCTTTTCCGGGGACCTCACGGGCCGAATACACCGATAAACTCATCTTT.

By sample share, this clone is medium-sized. V gene TRDV3 combines with J gene TRDJ1, with D uncertain. Germline V gene data show CDR1 as TVYSNPD and CDR2 as GDNSRS (reference sequence). The germline V and J ends were trimmed by 3 bases and 0 bases, with 11 bases remaining between them. CDR3 length: 13 residues. The CDR3 sequence: CALALGYTDKLIF. CDR3 in DNA: TGTGCCTTGGCTTTAGGGTACACCGATAAACTCATCTTT.

This clone has a handful of counts. A much larger clone lies one base from this, so it may be a read error. Other DNA sequences in this sample translate to the same CDR3. V gene TRDV1 combines with J gene TRDJ1; a possible D gene is TRDD2 (9 bases). CDR1 and CDR2 (germline): TSWWSYY, QGS. This CDR3 contains 20 residues. The germline V and J ends were trimmed by 2 bases and 2 bases, with 27 bases remaining between them. This CDR3 is CALGEIGPFLRLGATDKLIF. In DNA form, the CDR3 reads TGTGCTCTTGGGGAAATAGGTCCCTTCCTACGACTGGGGGCGACCGATAAACTCATCTTT.

The chain couples TRDV1 to TRDJ1, with 10 bases fitting TRDD3. Germline V gives CDR1 TSWWSYY, CDR2 QGS. J lost 2 bases, V lost 9 bases, and 12 bases had no gene match. This CDR3 is 16 amino acids long. CDR3 sequence reads: CALLILGDRETDKLIF. The DNA for the CDR3 is TGTGCTCTCCTAATCCTGGGGGATAGAGAAACCGATAAACTCATCTTT.